This T cell receptor beta chain was sequenced during a study of vaccination effects on CD4 cells after COVID-19. Findings and limits, study-wide: Clonal contraction was marked in infection- and vaccine-induced clones late after vaccination. No early post-infection timepoints were available in the study, which also included few convalescent patients.

Pools of viral peptides were used by the ViraFEST assay to expand antigen-specific CD4+ T cells ahead of sequencing. Following culture for more than 9 days, CD4+ T cells were isolated. In the vaccine recipients, nucleocapsid antibodies were negative and there was no prior SARS-CoV-2 infection. Half-medium changes using IL-2 medium occurred on days 3 and 7. The sample holds one count of this clone. Its antigen is not known. Data came from immunoSEQ multiplex PCR; TCRdb stores just in-frame clones and leaves some out. The table records approximately 54,000 clones, around 75% of them present only once. Trimming stripped 2 bases from V and 4 bases from J, with 4 bases between. Germline assignment: CDR1 SGHTA and CDR2 FQGNSA. This CDR3 has 12 amino acids.

The receptor comes from a human donor who received a COVID-19 vaccine. The sample in question was CD4+ T cells from PBMCs cultured with HCoV-229E spike peptides, obtained before COVID-19 vaccination. The chain couples TRBV7-2 to TRBJ2-3; no definite D call. The CDR3 coding sequence is TGTGCCAGCAGCTTATACGCAGATACGCAGTATTTT. This encodes CASSLYADTQYF. Filled out from reference TRBV7-2 and TRBJ2-3, the complete variable domain reads GAGVSQSPSNKVTEKGKDVELRCDPISGHTALYWYRQSLGQGLEFLIYFQGNSAPDKSGLPSDRFSAERTGGSVSTLTIQRTQQEDSAVYLCASSLYADTQYFGPGTRLTVL.